Listed below are T cell receptor beta chains from one sample, sequenced in a study of TIL therapy for anti-PD-1-resistant metastatic lung cancer. The data were produced by immunoSEQ multiplex PCR, yet TCRdb's version contains in-frame clones alone and is incomplete. The sample holds 95,000 or so clones, around three fifths seen once. The material sequenced was tumor tissue, taken at baseline. The source is a person aged 25-85 years with non-small cell lung cancer. Both conserved end residues are part of each CDR3. The order of the fields is V gene, clone size, CDR3 length, D gene, J gene, CDR3 protein, CDR3 DNA. A D gene is named only where the DNA matches it firmly. Not every row has a clone size; where given, it reads once, few, many or a size class.

TRBV24-1,-,14,-,TRBJ2-1,CATSDFLMDNEQFF,TGTGCCACCAGTGATTTCCTGATGGACAATGAGCAGTTCTTC
TRBV5-1,-,13,-,TRBJ1-3,CASSRKDGNTIYF,TGCGCCAGCAGTCGGAAGGATGGAAACACCATATATTTT
TRBV28,-,14,TRBD1,TRBJ1-5,CASSFPTGSQPQHF,TGTGCCAGCAGTTTCCCGACAGGGAGTCAGCCCCAGCATTTT
TRBV19,few,13,-,TRBJ1-2,CASSIRLDYGYTF,TGTGCCAGTAGTATCAGGCTGGACTATGGCTACACCTTC
TRBV6-2/TRBV6-3,once,14,TRBD1,TRBJ1-1,CASSHGQGNTEAFF,TGTGCCAGCAGTCATGGACAGGGCAACACTGAAGCTTTCTTT
TRBV5-5,-,17,-,TRBJ2-7,CASSLAGIGSGGYEQYF,TGTGCCAGCAGCTTGGCCGGGATCGGCTCCGGGGGTTACGAGCAGTACTTC
TRBV28,-,14,-,TRBJ1-6,CASNSDSLGSPLHF,TGTGCCAGCAATTCGGACAGCCTCGGTTCACCCCTCCACTTT
TRBV15,-,16,-,TRBJ2-5,CATSASWGRQTETQYF,TGTGCCACCAGCGCGAGTTGGGGACGCCAAACGGAGACCCAGTACTTC
TRBV11-3,-,16,TRBD2,TRBJ2-2,CASSLEGLAGGGELFF,TGTGCCAGCAGCTTAGAGGGACTAGCGGGAGGCGGGGAGCTGTTTTTT
TRBV27,-,13,-,TRBJ1-5,CASSLAPGQPQHF,TGTGCCAGCAGTTTGGCTCCGGGTCAGCCCCAGCATTTT
TRBV4-1,-,16,-,TRBJ1-1,CASSQEGAGKATEAFF,TGCGCCAGCAGCCAAGAGGGGGCAGGGAAGGCCACTGAAGCTTTCTTT
TRBV11-3,-,14,-,TRBJ2-4,CASSSREAKNIQYF,TGTGCCAGCAGCTCCCGGGAAGCCAAAAACATTCAGTACTTC
TRBV7-2,-,14,-,TRBJ2-3,CASSPGAGPYTQYF,TGTGCCAGCAGCCCCGGGGCAGGGCCATATACGCAGTATTTT
TRBV9,many,14,-,TRBJ1-2,CASSVDPGVHGYTF,TGTGCCAGCAGCGTAGACCCCGGGGTGCATGGCTACACCTTC
TRBV4-3,-,15,-,TRBJ1-4,CASSQDSEANEKLFF,TGCGCCAGCAGCCAAGACTCAGAGGCTAATGAAAAACTGTTTTTT
TRBV3-1/TRBV3-2,many,14,-,TRBJ2-1,CASSQFRDALGQFF,TGTGCCAGCAGCCAATTTAGGGACGCCCTCGGGCAGTTCTTC
TRBV29-1,few,15,-,TRBJ2-1,CSVEGLRGQNNEQFF,TGCAGCGTTGAAGGTCTCAGAGGGCAGAACAATGAGCAGTTCTTC
TRBV24-1,once,15,-,TRBJ2-3,CATSGPSESTDTQYF,TGTGCCACCAGTGGTCCTAGCGAGAGCACAGATACGCAGTATTTT
TRBV13,-,15,-,TRBJ2-2,CASSLGGGPAGELFF,TGTGCCAGCAGCTTAGGCGGGGGGCCGGCCGGGGAGCTGTTTTTT
TRBV24-1,-,18,-,TRBJ1-5,CATSDLHPGRGGNQPQHF,TGTGCCACCAGTGATTTGCATCCGGGGCGCGGAGGCAATCAGCCCCAGCATTTT
TRBV5-4,many,14,TRBD2,TRBJ2-2,CASSFASGGGELFF,TGTGCCAGCAGCTTTGCCAGCGGGGGCGGGGAGCTGTTTTTT
TRBV28,-,17,TRBD1,TRBJ2-4,CASSPLGTGEYKNIQYF,TGTGCCAGCAGTCCCCTTGGGACAGGGGAGTACAAAAACATTCAGTACTTC
TRBV7-9,once,12,-,TRBJ2-7,CASSSRTDEQYF,TGTGCCAGCAGCTCCCGTACAGACGAGCAGTACTTC
TRBV29-1,-,12,-,TRBJ2-7,CSVRDRPYEQYF,TGCAGCGTTCGGGACCGACCCTACGAGCAGTACTTC
TRBV28,-,13,TRBD2,TRBJ2-5,CASSSGGEETQYF,TGTGCCAGCAGCTCGGGAGGAGAAGAGACCCAGTACTTC
TRBV30,-,13,-,TRBJ2-2,CAWSVQPAGELFF,TGTGCCTGGAGTGTGCAACCTGCCGGGGAGCTGTTTTTT
TRBV5-4,-,16,TRBD1,TRBJ2-3,CASSLRGRVSTDTQYF,TGTGCCAGCAGCCTCAGGGGGCGCGTATCAACAGATACGCAGTATTTT
TRBV28,-,14,-,TRBJ1-5,CASNFRGGNQPQHF,TGTGCCAGCAACTTTAGGGGGGGCAATCAGCCCCAGCATTTT
TRBV4-1,-,13,-,TRBJ2-5,CASSPSPLETQYF,TGCGCCAGCAGCCCCTCACCCCTAGAGACCCAGTACTTC
TRBV14,-,18,TRBD1,TRBJ2-1,CASSLFPGQGDLYNEQFF,TGTGCCAGCAGCCTCTTCCCGGGACAGGGAGACCTGTACAATGAGCAGTTCTTC
TRBV6-5,-,16,-,TRBJ2-1,CASSYTPPPIRAEQFF,TGTGCCAGCAGTTACACCCCACCGCCGATCCGGGCTGAGCAGTTCTTC
TRBV20-1,-,15,-,TRBJ1-1,CSASRAGSPNTEAFF,TGCAGTGCCAGTAGGGCCGGGAGCCCTAACACTGAAGCTTTCTTT
TRBV20-1,-,13,-,TRBJ1-1,CSASLIGATEAFF,TGCAGTGCTAGTCTTATAGGGGCGACTGAAGCTTTCTTT
TRBV2,-,11,-,TRBJ2-7,CASRGSYEQYF,TGTGCCAGCAGAGGTTCCTACGAGCAGTACTTC
TRBV24-1,-,16,TRBD1,TRBJ2-3,CATSDPTGGSTDTQYF,TGTGCCACCAGTGATCCAACAGGGGGGAGCACAGATACGCAGTATTTT
TRBV4-2,few,18,TRBD2,TRBJ2-3,CASSQLTSGGATPDTQYF,TGTGCCAGCAGCCAGTTGACTAGCGGGGGGGCAACCCCAGATACGCAGTATTTT
TRBV9,-,16,-,TRBJ1-6,CASSAYTGLGNSPLHF,TGTGCCAGCAGCGCCTACACAGGGCTTGGCAATTCACCCCTCCACTTT
TRBV2,once,15,-,TRBJ2-1,CASSEEGGPYNEQFF,TGTGCCAGCAGTGAAGAGGGAGGACCTTACAATGAGCAGTTCTTC
TRBV5-1,once,15,-,TRBJ2-7,CASSLVGRTRDEQYF,TGCGCCAGCAGCTTGGTGGGACGTACGAGGGACGAGCAGTACTTC
TRBV11-3,many,16,TRBD2,TRBJ2-1,CASSPGGKGAYNEQFF,TGTGCCAGCAGCCCGGGGGGTAAAGGGGCCTACAATGAGCAGTTCTTC
TRBV5-5,-,13,-,TRBJ1-1,CASTTDLNTEAFF,TGTGCCAGCACCACCGACCTGAACACTGAAGCTTTCTTT
TRBV13,-,15,-,TRBJ2-1,CASSLTESQGHEQFF,TGTGCCAGCAGCTTAACGGAATCTCAGGGCCATGAGCAGTTCTTC
TRBV2,-,11,TRBD1,TRBJ2-7,CASTGGHEQYF,TGTGCCAGCACAGGGGGCCACGAGCAGTACTTC
TRBV4-1,-,15,TRBD2,TRBJ2-7,CASSPPTSGSSEQYF,TGCGCCAGCAGCCCCCCTACTAGCGGGAGCAGTGAGCAGTACTTC
TRBV5-5,-,14,-,TRBJ1-6,CASSLYSEGSPLHF,TGTGCCAGCAGCTTGTATTCAGAGGGTTCACCCCTCCACTTT
TRBV12-2,once,17,-,TRBJ2-3,CASRLVSVAGGSDTQYF,-
TRBV28,few,14,-,TRBJ1-3,CASHSGWSGNTIYF,TGTGCCAGCCATTCAGGGTGGTCTGGAAACACCATATATTTT
TRBV19,-,15,-,TRBJ2-7,CASSIIGQPIYEQYF,TGTGCCAGTAGTATAATCGGGCAGCCGATCTACGAGCAGTACTTC
TRBV7-9,-,13,-,TRBJ2-7,CASSSDGPGEQYF,TGTGCCAGCAGTTCGGACGGGCCGGGCGAGCAGTACTTC
TRBV7-2,-,14,-,TRBJ2-5,CASSLASAQETQYF,TGTGCCAGCAGCTTAGCCTCTGCTCAAGAGACCCAGTACTTC
TRBV20-1,few,12,-,TRBJ1-2,CSASSNRDGYTF,TGCAGTGCTAGTTCCAACAGGGACGGCTACACCTTC